This T cell receptor beta chain came from a study of T cell responses to AZD1222 COVID-19 vaccine. General study results and limits: Per reports, nearly half of all spike-specific TCRs target regions that are unmutated in variants. Across the whole spike, CD4 TCRs peaked at regions 160-218 and 743-854.

The table lists this clone with a count of one. The antigen is undetermined. V was trimmed by 3 bases and J by 2 bases, leaving 14 bases between them. Germline V CDR1 and CDR2: SGDLS, YYNGEE. This CDR3 region has 15 residues. The repertoire was sequenced with immunoSEQ multiplex PCR; TCRdb's copy has only in-frame clones and lacks some. The data contain about 160,000 clones, about 92% of them singletons. The sequence was obtained from an adult who received the AZD1222 COVID-19 vaccine. The specimen was peripheral blood, collected 28 days after the second AZD1222 dose. The chain links TRBV9 to TRBJ1-2; TRBD1 is a possible D gene (6 bases). In DNA, the CDR3 is TGTGCCAGCAGCGGTCAGGGGAGGAGAAACTATGGCTACACCTTC. Amino acid sequence: CASSGQGRRNYGYTF.